These 26 T cell receptor beta chains originate from one sample sequenced in a study of CD8+ T cells in alopecia areata. The sample's treatment: oral pan-JAK inhibitor, 5-10 mg twice daily. Following RNA extraction, reverse transcription yielded cDNA that acted as the sequencing template. Only in-frame clones appear in the TCRdb table, and some are missing; sequencing was by immunoSEQ multiplex PCR. The sample lists fewer than 250,000 clones; more than 30% were seen once. This material consisted of CD4+ T cells sorted from blood, taken between weeks 30 and 35, from a patient treated with tofacitinib. Every receptor here comes from a human donor with alopecia areata.

V is TRBV27 and J is TRBJ1-2; a weak D match, TRBD1 (6 bases). The CDR3 loop spans 14 amino acids. CDR1 MNHEY and CDR2 SMNVEV come from the germline V gene (reference sequence). V lost 2 bases to trimming and J lost 7 bases, with 14 bases between them. CDR3 in DNA: TGTGCCAGCAGTTTAATGGGGGGCGTAGCTGGCTACACCTTC. Its protein is CASSLMGGVAGYTF.

The CDR3 sequence: CASRASGSIYEQYF. The CDR3 nucleotides read TGTGCCAGCAGGGCTAGCGGGAGTATCTACGAGCAGTACTTC. The V gene is TRBV11-2, the J gene TRBJ2-7, with 10 positions matching TRBD2. Germline lookup yields CDR1 SGHAT and CDR2 FQNNGV. This CDR3 is built from 14 residues. Trimming removed 6 bases from V and 3 bases from J; junction bases left unmatched: 5.

This clone was seen a single time. This chain links TRBV14 with TRBJ1-1, with a weak D call TRBD1 (5 bases). This CDR3 has 16 residues. CDR1 is SGHDN and CDR2 is FVKESK in the germline V gene. The V end lost 1 base, the J end lost 0 bases, and 12 bases lay between the germline ends. CDR3 sequence reads: CASSQGWGDMNTEAFF. The CDR3 bases are TGTGCCAGCAGCCAAGGCTGGGGGGATATGAACACTGAAGCTTTCTTT.

The J gene is TRBJ2-7, the V gene TRBV15, with D unresolved. Trimming shortened V by 0 bases and J by 3 bases, and 6 bases separated the two germline ends. The germline V gene has CDR1 LNHNV and CDR2 YYDKDF (reference sequence). CDR3 size: 13 residues. The CDR3 is CATSRERHYEQYF. The DNA of the CDR3 is TGTGCCACCAGCAGAGAACGTCACTACGAGCAGTACTTC. The full variable domain, in which reference TRBV15 and TRBJ2-7 provide the parts outside the CDR3, is DAMVIQNPRYQVTQFGKPVTLSCSQTLNHNVMYWYQQKSSQAPKLLFHYYDKDFNNEADTPDNFQSRRPNTSFCFLDIRSPGLGDTAMYLCATSRERHYEQYFGPGTRLTVT.

The chain employs TRBV5-4 and TRBJ2-7; 10 bases map to TRBD1. The CDR3 has 16 residues. CDR1 is SGHNT and CDR2 is YYREEE in the germline V gene (reference sequence). The V and J ends lost 2 bases and 0 bases, in that order; junction bases with no gene match: 5. The DNA for the CDR3 is TGTGCCAGCAGCTTTTTTAGGACAGGGGGCTCCTACGAGCAGTACTTC. The encoded protein is CASSFFRTGGSYEQYF. The full variable domain, its missing parts supplied by reference TRBV5-4 and TRBJ2-7, is ETGVTQSPTHLIKTRGQQVTLRCSSQSGHNTVSWYQQALGQGPQFIFQYYREEENGRGNFPPRFSGLQFPNYSSELNVNALELDDSALYLCASSFFRTGGSYEQYFGPGTRLTVT.

The chain links TRBV30 to TRBJ1-1; TRBD1 matches 8 bases. Germline V gene data show CDR1 as GTSNPN and CDR2 as SVGIG (reference sequence). This CDR3 is built from 12 residues. Germline trimming cut 6 bases from V and 4 bases from J; bases unmatched to any gene: 4. CDR3 DNA sequence: TGTGCCTGCCTGACAGGGGTCACTGAAGCTTTCTTT. This gives the protein CACLTGVTEAFF.

The V call is TRBV7-2, the J call TRBJ1-1, with no clear D. Trimming took off 3 bases at V and 3 bases at J, with 8 bases between the two ends. This CDR3 is built from 13 residues. Germline CDR1 is SGHTA and CDR2 is FQGNSA. CDR3 protein: CASSFVRDTEAFF. The CDR3 coding sequence is TGTGCCAGCAGCTTTGTGAGAGACACTGAAGCTTTCTTT.

The rearrangement links TRBV27 to TRBJ2-7; no clear D gene. Per the germline V gene, CDR1 is MNHEY and CDR2 is SMNVEV (reference sequence). The CDR3 has 14 amino acids. V lost 3 bases, J lost 3 bases, and 12 bases lay in between. CDR3 protein: CASSFYADNYEQYF. CDR3 DNA: TGTGCCAGCAGTTTCTACGCCGACAACTACGAGCAGTACTTC.

V usage is TRBV6-5 and J usage is TRBJ1-1, with TRBD1 matching over 7 bases. Per the germline V gene, CDR1 is MNHEY and CDR2 is SVGAGI. The V segment lost 6 bases and the J segment 5 bases; nucleotides outside the gene matches: 9. The CDR3 has 14 residues. The CDR3 protein is CASSPTGYGTEAFF. In DNA form, the CDR3 reads TGTGCCAGCAGCCCGACAGGGTACGGGACTGAAGCTTTCTTT.

The rearrangement joins TRBV5-1 to TRBJ2-7, with 8 nucleotides matching TRBD1. Germline assignment: CDR1 SGHRS and CDR2 YFSETQ. There are 14 residues in the CDR3. V was clipped by 3 bases and J by 2 bases; unmatched bases: 4. CDR3 sequence: CASSWGQDAYEQYF. As DNA, the CDR3 is TGCGCCAGCAGCTGGGGACAGGATGCCTACGAGCAGTACTTC.

This CDR3 reads CASSLVGAGGYTF. The CDR3, as DNA: TGTGCCAGCAGCTTAGTTGGAGCGGGGGGCTACACCTTC. V usage is TRBV7-9 and J usage is TRBJ1-2; D is unclear. V gave up 1 base and J gave up 8 bases, with 11 bases separating them. CDR3 size: 13 residues. CDR1 is SEHNR, CDR2 FQNEAQ, per germline (reference sequence).

The chain joins TRBV5-1 to TRBJ2-2; TRBD2 agrees at 10 bases. The CDR3 covers 16 residues. Trimming took 4 bases from V and 2 from J; bases not matched to a gene: 5. Germline CDR1 SGHRS, CDR2 YFSETQ. CDR3 residues: CASSRRTSGNTGELFF. DNA for the CDR3: TGCGCCAGCAGCAGGCGGACTAGCGGTAACACCGGGGAGCTGTTTTTT. Based on the CDR3 plus reference TRBV5-1 and TRBJ2-2, the full variable domain is KAGVTQTPRYLIKTRGQQVTLSCSPISGHRSVSWYQQTPGQGLQFLFEYFSETQRNKGNFPGRFSGRQFSNSRSEMNVSTLELGDSALYLCASSRRTSGNTGELFFGEGSRLTVL.

This sequence joins TRBV6-5 and TRBJ2-7, with TRBD1 identical over 7 bases. Germline V CDR1 and CDR2: MNHEY, SVGAGI. With 6 bases clipped from V and 3 bases from J, the junction kept 8 bases outside the gene matches. There are 14 residues in the CDR3. The CDR3 nucleotides are TGTGCCAGCAGACGTAAAGCAGGGGGCTACGAGCAGTACTTC. Translating gives CASRRKAGGYEQYF.

This clone turned up a few times. The chain carries TRBV23-1 and TRBJ2-7; D may be TRBD2 (5 bases). Being an ORF, TRBV23-1 has a function that is uncertain. With 6 bases removed from V and 3 bases from J, the gap between germline ends came to 9 bases. This CDR3 comprises 12 residues. The CDR3 loop is CASRYGDYEQYF. For the CDR3, the DNA is TGCGCCAGCAGGTACGGGGACTACGAGCAGTACTTC.

This clone occurred a few times. Sequence at one end of the junction differs from germline and may be a read error. The chain joins TRBV7-7 to TRBJ2-1; 8 nucleotides line up with TRBD1. CDR3 length: 17 residues. Germline V gene lookup returns CDR1 SSHAT and CDR2 FNYEAQ (reference sequence). CDR3 in amino acids: CASSPRQGMSSYNEQFF. Written as DNA, the CDR3 is TGTGCTAGCAGCCCCCGACAGGGGATGAGCTCCTACAATGAGCAGTTCTTC.

The rearrangement links TRBV11-2 to TRBJ2-5; D might be TRBD1 or TRBD2, each matching 6 bases. Germline CDR1 is SGHAT and CDR2 is FQNNGV. Trimming left V 5 bases short and J 4 bases short, with 11 bases between. This CDR3 is 13 amino acids long. In DNA, the CDR3 is TGTGCCAGCAGCGGGGGGCTACGAGAGACCCAGTACTTC. It translates to CASSGGLRETQYF.

This clone has a handful of counts. The V gene is TRBV6-5, the J gene TRBJ1-2; a possible D gene is TRBD1 (5 bases). Per the germline V gene, CDR1 is MNHEY and CDR2 is SVGAGI. The CDR3 runs to 14 residues. V was clipped by 6 bases and J by 4 bases, with 15 bases between them. In DNA form, the CDR3 reads TGTGCCAGCAGCCGCGGGGGGTTGATCTATGGCTACACCTTC. Amino acids: CASSRGGLIYGYTF.

The chain carries TRBV6-5 and TRBJ2-7, with D uncertain. The CDR3 sequence is 14 residues long. Trimming stripped 0 bases from V and 2 bases from J, with 8 bases between. Germline-derived CDR1 and CDR2 are MNHEY and SVGAGI. CDR3 bases: TGTGCCAGCAGTTACTCGTACAAAACCTACGAGCAGTACTTC. This gives the protein CASSYSYKTYEQYF.

This clone has only one observation. This chain connects TRBV11-3 to TRBJ2-3, with TRBD1 identical over 12 bases. The V gene's germline CDR1 is SGHNT and CDR2 YENEEA. Trimming at V came to 5 bases and at J to 6 bases, leaving 6 bases not matched to a gene. The CDR3 is 15 amino acids. The CDR3 region has the DNA TGTGCCAGCAGCCGTCGGGACAGGGGGCATGATACGCAGTATTTT. It translates to CASSRRDRGHDTQYF. The variable domain in full, with the rest retrieved from reference TRBV11-3 and TRBJ2-3, is EAGVVQSPRYKIIEKKQPVAFWCNPISGHNTLYWYLQNLGQGPELLIRYENEEAVDDSQLPKDRFSAERLKGVDSTLKIQPAELGDSAVYLCASSRRDRGHDTQYFGPGTRLTVL.

The V call is TRBV28, the J call TRBJ2-1, with D possibly being TRBD2 (5 bases). The germline V gene has CDR1 MDHEN and CDR2 SYDVKM. V was clipped by 5 bases and J by 10 bases, with 12 bases between them. The CDR3 runs to 12 residues. The CDR3 region is CASSPGLGEQFF. In nucleotides, the CDR3 is TGTGCCAGCAGTCCAGGACTGGGGGAGCAGTTCTTC.

The table lists this clone with a few counts. This rearrangement joins TRBV5-1 to TRBJ2-3; D not resolved. V lost 4 bases, J lost 2 bases, and 8 bases lay in between. CDR3 length: 13 amino acids. Germline CDR1 SGHRS, CDR2 YFSETQ. CDR3 coding DNA: TGCGCCAGCAGCAATGGTTTCACAGATACGCAGTATTTT. Amino acid sequence: CASSNGFTDTQYF.

This clone occurred once. V is TRBV27 and J is TRBJ1-1; D is ambiguous. The CDR3 extends over 15 amino acids. V lost 5 bases and J 0 bases, leaving 13 bases between the germline ends. Per the germline V gene, CDR1 is MNHEY and CDR2 is SMNVEV (reference sequence). In DNA form, the CDR3 reads TGTGCCAGCAGTACGCGCCTGAAAATGAACACTGAAGCTTTCTTT. Its translation is CASSTRLKMNTEAFF.

The V gene is TRBV10-3, the J gene TRBJ2-7; D uncertain. The CDR3 is made up of 12 amino acids. Trimming took 1 base from V and 3 from J, leaving 4 bases between them. From germline, CDR1 is ENHRY and CDR2 SYGVKD. The CDR3 is CAISELDYEQYF. CDR3 in DNA: TGTGCCATCAGTGAGTTGGACTACGAGCAGTACTTC.

This chain connects TRBV11-2 to TRBJ1-2; D unresolved. This CDR3 spans 13 amino acids. Trimming stripped 2 bases from V and 3 bases from J, with 7 bases between. Germline V lookup: CDR1 SGHAT, CDR2 FQNNGV. As DNA, the CDR3 is TGTGCCAGCAGCTTAAGTCGGGACTATGGCTACACCTTC. Amino acids: CASSLSRDYGYTF. The entire variable domain, with the rest obtained from reference TRBV11-2 and TRBJ1-2, is as follows: EAGVAQSPRYKIIEKRQSVAFWCNPISGHATLYWYQQILGQGPKLLIQFQNNGVVDDSQLPKDRFSAERLKGVDSTLKIQPAKLEDSAVYLCASSLSRDYGYTFGSGTRLTVV.

This chain uses TRBV5-1 with TRBJ2-1, with 7 positions matching TRBD1. Looked up from germline, CDR1 is SGHRS and CDR2 is YFSETQ. The CDR3 has 14 amino acids. V lost 4 bases and J lost 7; bases outside the gene matches: 8. The CDR3 region is CASSPRQGWNEQFF. For the CDR3, the DNA is TGCGCCAGCAGCCCCCGACAGGGATGGAATGAGCAGTTCTTC.

The table lists this clone with many counts. The rearrangement joins TRBV6-6 to TRBJ1-1, with no clear D. V lost 2 bases to trimming and J lost 7 bases, with 8 bases between them. The CDR3 runs to 12 residues. The germline V gene encodes CDR1 MNHNY and CDR2 SVGAGI (reference sequence). CDR3 DNA: TGTGCCAGCAGTTACCGGGGTGGTGAAGCTTTCTTT. It translates to CASSYRGGEAFF.